Given below is one T cell receptor beta chain in context. Its antigen is unidentified. Alongside a J-beta primer mix, a sample-barcoded 5' primer served in a second PCR lasting 7 to 11 cycles. Tagging of each cDNA molecule was performed by a template-switch adaptor with 12 random nucleotides. One entry per CDR3 protein, called by TCRdb with MiXCR from the 5' RACE reads. Of hundreds of thousands of distinct CDR3 sequences listed, around a quarter are singletons. These data belong to a study of blood T cells in healthy people across ages. Findings of the study overall: PBMCs were not sorted, which prevented a conclusive comparison of naive versus antigen-experienced cells. Both higher diversity and more naive CD4+ cells marked long-lived donors when set against aged donors.

In addition, the sample was reused for a study of T cells of mothers and their children. That work contributes: Using the M1S primer, the second PCR added sample barcodes along with 2-4 random nucleotides.

This TCR derives from a boy under 18 in good health. The sample taken for sequencing was blood.

The CDR3 nucleotides are TGTGCCACCAGTACAGCCCAAAACACAGATACGCAGTATTTT. Its translation is CATSTAQNTDTQYF. This chain connects TRBV24-1 to TRBJ2-3; no reliable D call. The CDR3 totals 14 residues. V was shortened by 6 bases and J by 2 bases, with 11 bases between the two germline ends. Per the germline V gene, CDR1 is KGHDR and CDR2 is SFDVKD.